Shown below are 27 T cell receptor beta chains from a single sample sequenced in a study of spatial heterogeneity in lung cancer. Time point here: blood at routine non-recurrence follow-up after resection. TCRdb re-analysed the 5' RACE reads in MiXCR, keeping a single row per CDR3 protein. This table has about 100,000 distinct CDR3 sequences, approximately 19% appearing once. The specimen was PBMCs, collected at follow-up. These receptors all come from a male donor with early-stage non-small cell lung cancer.

This chain uses TRBV7-2 with TRBJ2-5; D may be TRBD1 (5 bases). This CDR3 contains 13 residues. V gave up 1 base and J gave up 3 bases, with 6 bases separating them. Germline V gives CDR1 SGHTA, CDR2 FQGNSA. The DNA of the CDR3 is TGTGCCAGCAGCTTAGGACAGAAAGAGACCCAGTACTTC. This sequence encodes CASSLGQKETQYF.

The V and J genes are TRBV7-2 and TRBJ2-3, with D perhaps matching TRBD2 (5 bases). The V end was cut by 5 bases, the J end by 2 bases, with 8 bases between. Germline V gives CDR1 SGHTA, CDR2 FQGNSA. The CDR3 has 13 residues. As DNA, the CDR3 is TGTGCCAGCAGCCCGGGGTTCACAGATACGCAGTATTTT. It codes for CASSPGFTDTQYF.

This clonotype was detected only a few times. V usage is TRBV6-5 and J usage is TRBJ1-6; D gene uncertain. This CDR3 has 16 residues. Trimming took off 8 bases at V and 10 bases at J, with 24 bases between the two ends. Per germline, CDR1 MNHEY and CDR2 SVGAGI. CDR3 loop: CASWPIIPSPESPLHF. The CDR3 bases are TGTGCCAGCTGGCCCATCATACCCTCTCCGGAATCACCCCTCCACTTT.

The rearrangement joins TRBV10-2 to TRBJ2-3; D is unresolved. V lost 6 bases to trimming and J lost 6 bases, with 19 bases between them. CDR3 length equals 15 residues. Per germline, CDR1 WSHSY and CDR2 SAAADI. The CDR3 nucleotides are TGCGCCAGCAGGGAATGGGTCCCTGCCACGGATACGCAGTATTTT. Translating gives CASREWVPATDTQYF.

The chain employs TRBV20-1 and TRBJ2-1; tentatively, D is TRBD1 (6 bases). CDR1 and CDR2 (germline): DFQATT, SNEGSKA (reference sequence). CDR3 length: 15 residues. Deletions cut 7 bases from V and 7 bases from J, with 23 bases between. The CDR3 here is CSVRRTDSPYNEQFF. CDR3 nucleotides: TGCAGTGTTCGAAGGACAGACAGCCCTTATAATGAGCAGTTCTTC.

This clonotype has a count of ten or more. V and J are TRBV11-2 and TRBJ2-5; D possibly matches TRBD1 or TRBD2 (6 bases each). Trimming took 5 bases from V and 2 from J, leaving 18 bases between them. The CDR3 loop spans 16 amino acids. CDR1 is SGHAT and CDR2 is FQNNGV in the germline V gene. The CDR3 DNA follows: TGTGCCAGCAGCCCGAAAGGGGGGTTCGTACAAGAGACCCAGTACTTC. Translated: CASSPKGGFVQETQYF.

This clonotype was found many times. The chain joins TRBV29-1 to TRBJ2-2; possible D gene TRBD1, 5 bases. The CDR3 runs to 13 residues. Trimming pared 3 bases from V and 0 bases from J, leaving 5 bases between. The germline V gene encodes CDR1 SQVTM and CDR2 ANQGSEA. The CDR3 loop reads CSVETANTGELFF. The CDR3, as DNA: TGCAGCGTTGAGACAGCGAACACCGGGGAGCTGTTTTTT.

This clonotype was counted ten times or more. The chain couples TRBV7-2 to TRBJ2-3; TRBD2 agrees at 12 bases. J gave up 0 bases and V 8 bases, and 0 bases lay outside the gene matches. The CDR3 is 14 amino acids. Germline lookup yields CDR1 SGHTA and CDR2 FQGNSA. CDR3 sequence: CASGTSGSTDTQYF. In nucleotides, the CDR3 is TGTGCCAGCGGGACTAGCGGGAGCACAGATACGCAGTATTTT.

The rearrangement joins TRBV29-1 to TRBJ2-7; 8 nucleotides align to TRBD1. This CDR3 has 12 amino acids. CDR1 and CDR2 (germline): SQVTM, ANQGSEA. The V and J ends lost 5 bases and 2 bases, in that order; junction bases with no gene match: 2. DNA for the CDR3: TGCAGCGTTCAGGGGGCGGCCTACGAGCAGTACTTC. Translated, it gives CSVQGAAYEQYF.

This chain connects TRBV11-2 to TRBJ2-4; possibly TRBD2 for D (6 bases). This CDR3 has 16 residues. Between the trimmed V and J ends, which lost 5 bases and 1 base, there was a span of 15 bases. Germline V gene sequence: CDR1 SGHAT, CDR2 FQNNGV. The CDR3: CASSPGGVGAKNIQYF. CDR3 nucleotide sequence: TGTGCCAGCAGCCCAGGCGGGGTGGGGGCCAAAAACATTCAGTACTTC.

The genes are TRBV11-2 and TRBJ2-7; D gene uncertain. This CDR3 has 11 amino acids. Germline V gene lookup returns CDR1 SGHAT and CDR2 FQNNGV. V lost 5 bases and J 7 bases, leaving 9 bases between the germline ends. CDR3 protein: CASSKRREQYF. The CDR3 DNA sequence: TGTGCCAGCAGCAAGCGTCGGGAGCAGTACTTC.

This clonotype was seen only once. CDR3: CASSYSWDGSYEQYF. The CDR3 region has the DNA TGTGCCAGCAGTTACTCGTGGGACGGATCCTACGAGCAGTACTTC. V usage is TRBV6-2 or TRBV6-3 and J usage is TRBJ2-7, with D perhaps assigned TRBD1 or TRBD2 (5 bases each). The CDR3 totals 15 residues. V shed 0 bases and J shed 1 base, with 10 bases lying between them. Germline V CDR1 and CDR2: MNHEY, SVGEGT.

This clonotype was seen a few times. The rearrangement joins TRBV19 to TRBJ1-3; no reliable D call. The CDR3 runs 15 residues. Germline V gives CDR1 LNHDA, CDR2 SQIVND (reference sequence). V was pared by 5 bases and J by 0 bases, with 11 bases between. The CDR3 sequence is CASSLPMNSGNTIYF. The DNA of the CDR3 is TGTGCCAGTAGTTTACCCATGAACTCTGGAAACACCATATATTTT.

Note on this clonotype: Sequence at one end of the junction differs from germline and may be a read error. The V and J genes are TRBV12-3 or TRBV12-4 and TRBJ2-5, with D uncertain. The CDR3 covers 12 residues. Written as DNA, the CDR3 is TGTGCCAGCAGCTCTTCGAGAGAGATCCAGTACTTC. Amino acid sequence: CASSSSREIQYF.

Ten or more counts support this clonotype. V is TRBV29-1 and J is TRBJ2-7; 10 bases are shared with TRBD1. Looked up from germline, CDR1 is SQVTM and CDR2 is ANQGSEA. J lost 2 bases, V lost 4 bases, and 5 bases had no gene match. The CDR3 runs to 14 residues. CDR3 loop: CSVGGQGITYEQYF. The DNA of the CDR3 is TGCAGCGTTGGGGGACAGGGGATCACCTACGAGCAGTACTTC.

The chain has TRBV6-1 and TRBJ2-3, with 8 bases lining up with TRBD1. The germline CDR1 and CDR2 sequences are MNHNS and SASEGT. This CDR3 comprises 18 residues. With V trimmed by 7 bases and J by 3 bases, 18 bases remained unmatched. The CDR3 spells CASITGQVSFFRTDTQYF. CDR3 DNA sequence: TGTGCCAGCATCACGGGACAGGTCTCGTTTTTTCGGACAGATACGCAGTATTTT.

The chain couples TRBV7-2 to TRBJ1-5; D uncertain. V gave up 5 bases and J gave up 4 bases, with 9 bases separating them. The CDR3 length is 13 residues. Germline CDR1 and CDR2: SGHTA and FQGNSA. The CDR3, as DNA: TGTGCCAGCAGCAACGGACCTAATCAGCCCCAGCATTTT. Its protein product is CASSNGPNQPQHF.

This sequence joins TRBV6-2 or TRBV6-3 and TRBJ2-3; 7 nucleotides line up with TRBD2. CDR3 length: 15 residues. V gave up 8 bases and J gave up 0 bases; unmatched junction bases: 8. In germline, CDR1 is MNHEY, CDR2 SVGEGT. CDR3 nucleotides: TGTGCCAGCCAAACGGGGAGGGCAAGCACAGATACGCAGTATTTT. Translated, it gives CASQTGRASTDTQYF.

The genes are TRBV30 and TRBJ2-5; D not resolved. The germline V gene encodes CDR1 GTSNPN and CDR2 SVGIG (reference sequence). There are 14 residues in the CDR3. V lost 0 bases to trimming and J lost 4 bases, with 12 bases between them. Written as DNA, the CDR3 is TGTGCCTGGAGTGTTTTGGGGATAGGAGAGACCCAGTACTTC. Its protein is CAWSVLGIGETQYF.

V is TRBV5-5 and J is TRBJ2-6, with a weak D call TRBD1 (5 bases). V was cut by 0 bases and J by 0 bases, with 16 bases left in between. This CDR3 region has 19 residues. From germline, CDR1 is SGHKS and CDR2 YYEKEE (reference sequence). The DNA for the CDR3 is TGTGCCAGCAGCTTGGCCTTAAGGCAGGACATCTCTGGGGCCAACGTCCTGACTTTC. This gives the protein CASSLALRQDISGANVLTF.

The sample holds many counts of this clonotype. V is TRBV20-1 and J is TRBJ2-7, with TRBD1 identical over 7 bases. The germline V gene has CDR1 DFQATT and CDR2 SNEGSKA (reference sequence). V gave up 2 bases and J gave up 5 bases; unmatched junction bases: 12. The CDR3 is 15 residues long. DNA of the CDR3: TGCAGTGCTAGAATACACAGGGGAACAAGTAACGAGCAGTACTTC. This sequence encodes CSARIHRGTSNEQYF.

V and J are TRBV20-1 and TRBJ2-3, with TRBD2 identical over 8 bases. The germline V gene has CDR1 DFQATT and CDR2 SNEGSKA (reference sequence). The CDR3 is made up of 13 amino acids. The V segment lost 5 bases and the J segment 0 bases; nucleotides outside the gene matches: 1. The CDR3 is CSALAGSTDTQYF. The CDR3 coding sequence is TGCAGTGCTTTAGCGGGAAGCACAGATACGCAGTATTTT.

This clonotype was seen more than once but under ten times. The rearrangement uses TRBV12-3 or TRBV12-4 and TRBJ1-2; D call uncertain. This CDR3 is built from 12 residues. V was trimmed by 3 bases and J by 7 bases, leaving 9 bases between them. The CDR3 spells CASSFSLGGYTF. CDR3 coding DNA: TGTGCCAGCAGTTTTTCTTTAGGTGGCTACACCTTC.

J is TRBJ1-1 and V is TRBV6-2 or TRBV6-3; possibly TRBD1 for D (5 bases). The CDR3 extends over 15 amino acids. Per germline, CDR1 MNHEY and CDR2 SVGEGT. Trimming took off 5 bases at V and 9 bases at J, with 22 bases between the two ends. CDR3: CASSPTHGGSYQAFF. The CDR3 coding sequence is TGTGCCAGCAGTCCTACACACGGGGGGTCGTACCAAGCTTTCTTT.

J is TRBJ2-3 and V is TRBV15; 10 nucleotides agree with TRBD1. With V trimmed by 3 bases and J by 5 bases, 2 bases remained unmatched. The V gene's germline CDR1 is LNHNV and CDR2 YYDKDF (reference sequence). The CDR3 loop spans 14 amino acids. DNA of the CDR3: TGTGCCACCAGCAGGACAGGGGGCGTAGATACGCAGTATTTT. Encoded protein: CATSRTGGVDTQYF.

This clonotype is deemed medium-sized. V usage is TRBV6-5 and J usage is TRBJ1-1; weak D call: TRBD1 (6 bases). Trimming shortened V by 5 bases and J by 1 base, and 11 bases separated the two germline ends. CDR3 length: 14 amino acids. The germline gives CDR1 MNHEY, CDR2 SVGAGI. CDR3 bases: TGTGCCAGCAGTACCCTGACAGGGAACACTGAAGCTTTCTTT. Amino acids: CASSTLTGNTEAFF.

The chain uses TRBV27 and TRBJ2-6; unclear D gene. The CDR3 consists of 14 residues. V was clipped by 8 bases and J by 1 base, with 9 bases between them. In germline, CDR1 is MNHEY, CDR2 SMNVEV (reference sequence). The CDR3 sequence is CASSNASGANVLTF. In nucleotides, the CDR3 is TGTGCCAGCTCTAACGCGTCTGGGGCCAACGTCCTGACTTTC.